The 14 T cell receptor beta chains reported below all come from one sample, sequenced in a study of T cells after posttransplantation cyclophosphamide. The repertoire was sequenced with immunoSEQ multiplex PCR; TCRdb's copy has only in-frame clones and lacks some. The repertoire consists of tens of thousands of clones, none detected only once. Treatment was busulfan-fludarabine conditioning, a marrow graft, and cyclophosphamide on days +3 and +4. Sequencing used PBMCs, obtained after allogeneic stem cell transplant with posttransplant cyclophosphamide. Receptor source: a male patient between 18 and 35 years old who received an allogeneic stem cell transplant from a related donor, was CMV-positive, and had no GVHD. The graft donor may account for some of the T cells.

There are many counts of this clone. The CDR3 DNA reads TGTGCCAGTAGGAGGACAGGGGAAGTTGAAGGCCAGTACTTC. Translated, it gives CASRRTGEVEGQYF. The chain recombines TRBV19 with TRBJ2-5, with 9 bases identical to TRBD1. CDR3 length: 14 amino acids. The V gene end was trimmed by 6 bases and the J gene end by 10 bases; junction bases not matched to a gene: 12. CDR1 is LNHDA and CDR2 is SQIVND in the germline V gene (reference sequence).

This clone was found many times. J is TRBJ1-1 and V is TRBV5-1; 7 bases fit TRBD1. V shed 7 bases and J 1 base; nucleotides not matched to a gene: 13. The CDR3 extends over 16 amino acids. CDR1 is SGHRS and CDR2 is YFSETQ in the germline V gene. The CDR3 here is CASGIDRARGNTEAFF. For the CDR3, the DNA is TGCGCCAGCGGGATCGACAGGGCAAGAGGGAACACTGAAGCTTTCTTT. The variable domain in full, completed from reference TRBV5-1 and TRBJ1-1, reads KAGVTQTPRYLIKTRGQQVTLSCSPISGHRSVSWYQQTPGQGLQFLFEYFSETQRNKGNFPGRFSGRQFSNSRSEMNVSTLELGDSALYLCASGIDRARGNTEAFFGQGTRLTVV.

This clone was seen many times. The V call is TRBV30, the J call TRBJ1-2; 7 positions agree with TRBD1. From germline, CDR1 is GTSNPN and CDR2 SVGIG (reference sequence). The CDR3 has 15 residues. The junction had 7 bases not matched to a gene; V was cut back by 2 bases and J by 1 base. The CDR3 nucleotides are TGTGCCTGGAGTTCCCCGGGACAGTATAACTATGGCTACACCTTC. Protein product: CAWSSPGQYNYGYTF.

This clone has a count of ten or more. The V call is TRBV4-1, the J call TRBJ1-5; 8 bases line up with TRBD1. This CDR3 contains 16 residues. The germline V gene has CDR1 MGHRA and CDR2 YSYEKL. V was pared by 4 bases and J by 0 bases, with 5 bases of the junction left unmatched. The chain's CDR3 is CASSRGTGYSNQPQHF. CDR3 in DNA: TGCGCCAGCAGCCGGGGGACAGGATATAGCAATCAGCCCCAGCATTTT.

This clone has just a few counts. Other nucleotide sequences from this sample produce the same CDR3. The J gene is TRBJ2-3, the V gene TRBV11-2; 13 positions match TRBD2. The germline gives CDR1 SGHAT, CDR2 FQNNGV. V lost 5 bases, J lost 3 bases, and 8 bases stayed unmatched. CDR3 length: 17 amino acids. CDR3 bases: TGTGCCAGCAGCGTGGGGACTAGCGGGGCCAGGACAGATACGCAGTATTTT. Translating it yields CASSVGTSGARTDTQYF.

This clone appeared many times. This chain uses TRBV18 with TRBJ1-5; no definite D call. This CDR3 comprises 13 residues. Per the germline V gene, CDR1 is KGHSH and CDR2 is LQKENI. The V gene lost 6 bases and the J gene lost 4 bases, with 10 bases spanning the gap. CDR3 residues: CASSLTGNQPQHF. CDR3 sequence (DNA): TGTGCCAGCTCCCTCACGGGGAATCAGCCCCAGCATTTT.

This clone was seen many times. CDR3 bases: TGTGCCAGCAGCCGACAGGGATTTGTCACAGATACGCAGTATTTT. It encodes CASSRQGFVTDTQYF. The rearrangement links TRBV7-3 to TRBJ2-3; TRBD1 agrees at 7 bases. Germline CDR1 is SGHTA and CDR2 is FQGTGA. V lost 5 bases to trimming and J lost 2 bases; unmatched junction nucleotides: 7. This CDR3 is 15 amino acids long.

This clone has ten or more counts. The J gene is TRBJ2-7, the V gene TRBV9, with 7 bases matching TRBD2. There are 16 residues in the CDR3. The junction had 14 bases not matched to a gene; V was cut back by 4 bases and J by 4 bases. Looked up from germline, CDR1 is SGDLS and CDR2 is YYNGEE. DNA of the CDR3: TGTGCCAGCAGCCCCCGGTCTGGCGGGAGATGGTACGAGCAGTACTTC. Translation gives CASSPRSGGRWYEQYF.

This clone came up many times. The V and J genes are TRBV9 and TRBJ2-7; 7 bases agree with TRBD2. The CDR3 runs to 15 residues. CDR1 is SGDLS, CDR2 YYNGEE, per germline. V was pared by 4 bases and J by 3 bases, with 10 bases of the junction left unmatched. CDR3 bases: TGTGCCAGCAGCCCCAGACTAGCCTACGACTACGAGCAGTACTTC. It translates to CASSPRLAYDYEQYF. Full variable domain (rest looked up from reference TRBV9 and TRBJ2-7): DSGVTQTPKHLITATGQRVTLRCSPRSGDLSVYWYQQSLDQGLQFLIQYYNGEERAKGNILERFSAQQFPDLHSELNLSSLELGDSALYFCASSPRLAYDYEQYFGPGTRLTVT.

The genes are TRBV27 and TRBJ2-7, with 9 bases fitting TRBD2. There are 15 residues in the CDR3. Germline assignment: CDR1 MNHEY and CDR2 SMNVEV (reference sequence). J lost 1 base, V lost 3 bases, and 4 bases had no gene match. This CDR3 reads CASSLSLAGSYEQYF. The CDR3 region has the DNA TGTGCCAGCAGTTTGAGCCTAGCGGGGTCCTACGAGCAGTACTTC.

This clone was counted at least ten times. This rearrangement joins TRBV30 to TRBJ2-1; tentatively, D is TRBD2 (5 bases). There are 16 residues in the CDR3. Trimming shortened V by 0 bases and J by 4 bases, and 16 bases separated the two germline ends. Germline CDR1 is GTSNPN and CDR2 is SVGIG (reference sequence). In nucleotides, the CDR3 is TGTGCCTGGAGTGTTGGATCGGTGGGAGTGTACAATGAGCAGTTCTTC. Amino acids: CAWSVGSVGVYNEQFF.

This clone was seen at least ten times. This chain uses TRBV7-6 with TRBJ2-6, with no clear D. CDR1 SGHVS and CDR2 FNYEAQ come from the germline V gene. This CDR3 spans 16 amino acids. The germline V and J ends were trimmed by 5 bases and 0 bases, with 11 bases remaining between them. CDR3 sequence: CASSRDPNSGANVLTF. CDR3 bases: TGTGCCAGCAGCCGCGATCCAAACTCTGGGGCCAACGTCCTGACTTTC.

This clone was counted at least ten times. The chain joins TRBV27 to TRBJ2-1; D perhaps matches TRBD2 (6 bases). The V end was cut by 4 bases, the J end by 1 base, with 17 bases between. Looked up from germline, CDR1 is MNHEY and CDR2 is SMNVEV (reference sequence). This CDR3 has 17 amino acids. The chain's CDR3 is CASSSLGGAVSYNEQFF. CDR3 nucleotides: TGTGCCAGCAGTTCCCTCGGGGGTGCGGTTTCCTACAATGAGCAGTTCTTC.

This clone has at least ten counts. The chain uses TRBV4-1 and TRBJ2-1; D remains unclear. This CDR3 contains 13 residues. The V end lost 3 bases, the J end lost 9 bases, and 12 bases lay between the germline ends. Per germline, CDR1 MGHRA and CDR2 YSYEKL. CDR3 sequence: CASSHPNRVEQFF. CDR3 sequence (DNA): TGCGCCAGCAGCCACCCCAACCGGGTTGAGCAGTTCTTC.